This TCR beta chain originates from a study of OX40 agonist ivuxolimab in advanced cancers. Study at large: Of the participants, 40% had some prior anti-PD-1, anti-PD-L1 or anti-CTLA-4 therapy, which was allowed. Partial responses were seen in three patients, one with hepatocellular carcinoma and two with cutaneous melanoma. Whole-study findings and limits: What antigens the expanded peripheral T cells recognized was never established.

This clone has a single count. Its antigen is not identified. Germline-derived CDR1 and CDR2 are MNHEY and SMNVEV (reference sequence). Trimming removed 2 bases at V and 6 bases at J, with 10 bases between. The CDR3 is made up of 13 amino acids. The repertoire was sequenced with immunoSEQ multiplex PCR; TCRdb's copy has only in-frame clones and lacks some. The sample lists approximately 45,000 clones; approximately 80% were seen once. The sequencing here drew on CD4+ or CD8+ T cells sorted from blood, taken in a trial of the OX40 agonist ivuxolimab. The clonotype originates from an adult with an advanced solid tumor such as melanoma, head and neck, liver or kidney cancer. The chain is built from TRBV27 and TRBJ1-2; a weak D match, TRBD1 (5 bases). CDR3 nucleotides: TGTGCCAGCAGTTTAAGACAAGGGGATGGCTACACCTTC. Translation gives CASSLRQGDGYTF.